The 8 T cell receptor beta chains presented below share a single source sample, sequenced in a study of CD8+ T cells in alopecia areata. Extraction and reverse transcription of RNA yielded cDNA as the sequencing template. The repertoire was sequenced with immunoSEQ multiplex PCR; TCRdb's copy has only in-frame clones and lacks some. The profile shows 200,000 to 250,000 clones, around 50% of them singletons. The sample was CD8+ T cells sorted from blood. Every receptor here comes from a human donor in good health.

The rearrangement joins TRBV15 to TRBJ1-1; D unclear. V lost 3 bases, J lost 1 base, and 9 bases lay in between. This CDR3 is built from 14 residues. Germline loops: CDR1 LNHNV, CDR2 YYDKDF (reference sequence). CDR3 sequence (DNA): TGTGCCACCAGCAGGAAAACACCGAACACTGAAGCTTTCTTT. Translation: CATSRKTPNTEAFF.

This chain uses TRBV5-1 with TRBJ1-5; D is uncertain. The CDR3 spans 13 residues. V was shortened by 2 bases and J by 1 base, with 4 bases between the two germline ends. Germline V gives CDR1 SGHRS, CDR2 YFSETQ. The CDR3: CASSLGSNQPQHF. The CDR3 DNA follows: TGCGCCAGCAGCTTAGGCAGCAATCAGCCCCAGCATTTT.

V and J are TRBV20-1 and TRBJ1-2; tentatively, D is TRBD1 (5 bases). The CDR3 covers 11 residues. V lost 6 bases and J lost 6, with 11 bases in between. Germline-derived CDR1 and CDR2 are DFQATT and SNEGSKA (reference sequence). CDR3 DNA sequence: TGCAGTGCCCTACAGGAGAATGGCTACACCTTC. This translates into CSALQENGYTF.

The rearrangement links TRBV9 to TRBJ1-1, with no clear D. The CDR3 extends over 13 amino acids. V was trimmed by 0 bases and J by 0 bases, leaving 3 bases between them. Germline V CDR1 and CDR2: SGDLS, YYNGEE. The CDR3 region has the DNA TGTGCCAGCAGCGTAGTGGTGAACACTGAAGCTTTCTTT. It encodes CASSVVVNTEAFF.

The J gene is TRBJ2-1, the V gene TRBV6-6; no firm D call. Germline CDR1 is MNHNY and CDR2 is SVGAGI (reference sequence). The CDR3 is 12 residues long. The ends were cut back, 1 base at V and 7 bases at J, with 5 bases in the middle. The CDR3 DNA reads as TGTGCCAGCAGTTACTTGGGTAATGAGCAGTTCTTC. Translated, it gives CASSYLGNEQFF.

This chain connects TRBV7-9 to TRBJ1-1; D not certain. From germline, CDR1 is SEHNR and CDR2 FQNEAQ (reference sequence). The CDR3 sequence is 16 residues long. With 4 bases removed from V and 1 base from J, the gap between germline ends came to 16 bases. The CDR3 sequence: CASSSARTLQNTEAFF. The CDR3 bases are TGTGCCAGCAGCTCAGCTAGGACGCTCCAGAACACTGAAGCTTTCTTT.

The rearrangement links TRBV7-8 to TRBJ1-1, with a possible D match to TRBD1 (6 bases). CDR3 length: 14 amino acids. V dropped 5 bases and J dropped 1 base, with 11 bases sitting between them. Germline V CDR1 and CDR2: SGHVS, FQNEAQ. The CDR3 reads CASSALTGNTEAFF. For the CDR3, the DNA is TGTGCCAGCAGCGCCTTGACAGGGAACACTGAAGCTTTCTTT. Combining the CDR3 with reference TRBV7-8 and TRBJ1-1 gives the whole variable domain GAGVSQSPRYKVAKRGQDVALRCDPISGHVSLFWYQQALGQGPEFLTYFQNEAQLDKSGLPSDRFFAERPEGSVSTLKIQRTQQEDSAVYLCASSALTGNTEAFFGQGTRLTVV.

The V call is TRBV7-9, the J call TRBJ2-3; 7 nucleotides line up with TRBD1. CDR3 length: 15 residues. The trim removed 3 bases at V and 2 bases at J, leaving 5 bases unmatched. The germline V gene encodes CDR1 SEHNR and CDR2 FQNEAQ (reference sequence). The chain's CDR3 is CASSFGQGDTDTQYF. In DNA form, the CDR3 reads TGTGCCAGCAGCTTCGGGCAGGGGGACACAGATACGCAGTATTTT.